Listed here are 9 T cell receptor beta chains from one sample, sequenced in a study of blood T cells in healthy people across ages. The use of a sample-barcoded 5' primer and a J-beta primer mix characterized a second PCR of roughly 7 to 12 cycles. TCRdb processed the 5' RACE reads anew with MiXCR; each CDR3 protein has one entry. This sample yields 700,000 to 1,000,000 distinct CDR3 sequences, of which under 45% are seen a single time; around 21% belongs to the top ten. The material sequenced was blood. These receptors were collected from a man aged 55 to 70 in good health.

This clonotype was seen a few times. This chain links TRBV7-2 with TRBJ1-3; perhaps TRBD1 as D (6 bases). Germline assignment: CDR1 SGHTA and CDR2 FQGNSA. V gave up 5 bases and J gave up 0 bases, with 11 bases separating them. This CDR3 contains 15 residues. CDR3: CASSQTGISGNTIYF. In DNA form, the CDR3 reads TGTGCCAGCAGCCAGACAGGTATCTCTGGAAACACCATATATTTT.

The V gene is TRBV6-1, the J gene TRBJ2-5; D not certain. The CDR3 covers 13 residues. The germline V gene has CDR1 MNHNS and CDR2 SASEGT. Trimming stripped 6 bases from V and 5 bases from J, with 13 bases between. The DNA for the CDR3 is TGTGCCAGCAGCAGGACCGCTGACGAGACCCAGTACTTC. Translating it yields CASSRTADETQYF.

The CDR3 here is CASSDNAYRTDTQYF. CDR3 DNA sequence: TGTGCCAGCAGTGACAACGCCTACCGCACAGATACGCAGTATTTT. V is TRBV6-4 and J is TRBJ2-3; D call uncertain. The CDR3 is 15 amino acids. From germline, CDR1 is MRHNA and CDR2 SNTAGT. V lost 2 bases and J 1 base, leaving 10 bases between the germline ends.

The chain has TRBV7-2 and TRBJ2-6; 7 bases map to TRBD1. The CDR3 is 17 amino acids. CDR1 is SGHTA and CDR2 is FQGNSA in the germline V gene. The junction had 6 bases not matched to a gene; V was cut back by 4 bases and J by 0 bases. The CDR3 loop reads CASSSQTGVSGANVLTF. The CDR3, as DNA: TGTGCCAGCAGCTCACAAACAGGGGTCTCTGGGGCCAACGTCCTGACTTTC.

V is TRBV7-3 and J is TRBJ2-3; possible D gene TRBD2, 6 bases. V lost 2 bases and J 3 bases, leaving 12 bases between the germline ends. The CDR3 is 15 residues long. CDR1 is SGHTA and CDR2 is FQGTGA in the germline V gene. CDR3 DNA sequence: TGTGCCAGCAGCTTAGAGGAGGGCCCAACAGATACGCAGTATTTT. Amino acid sequence: CASSLEEGPTDTQYF.

The chain recombines TRBV7-2 with TRBJ2-5; 7 bases map to TRBD2. The CDR3 is 16 amino acids. CDR1 and CDR2 (germline): SGHTA, FQGNSA. V was pared by 1 base and J by 4 bases, with 9 bases of the junction left unmatched. In DNA form, the CDR3 reads TGTGCCAGCAGCTTAGAGCTTGGCGGGGGAGGAGAGACCCAGTACTTC. Its protein product is CASSLELGGGGETQYF.

This chain links TRBV5-6 with TRBJ2-6; tentatively, D is TRBD1 (5 bases). V was trimmed by 0 bases and J by 4 bases, leaving 11 bases between them. Per the germline V gene, CDR1 is SGHDT and CDR2 is YYEEEE. The CDR3 has 16 residues. This chain's CDR3 is CASSLAPGQGANVLTF. DNA for the CDR3: TGTGCCAGCAGCTTGGCGCCAGGGCAAGGGGCCAACGTCCTGACTTTC.

The rearrangement uses TRBV7-3 and TRBJ1-5, with 7 bases lining up with TRBD1. After removal of 5 bases from V and 1 base from J, the junction contained 11 bases not matched to a gene. The CDR3 totals 17 residues. Per the germline V gene, CDR1 is SGHTA and CDR2 is FQGTGA. CDR3 amino acids: CASSPRPMTGSNQPQHF. CDR3 in DNA: TGTGCCAGCAGCCCCCGCCCCATGACAGGGAGCAATCAGCCCCAGCATTTT.

The V gene is TRBV2, the J gene TRBJ2-5, with TRBD1 identical over 8 bases. CDR3 length equals 15 residues. With V trimmed by 2 bases and J by 4 bases, 6 bases remained unmatched. Germline V gene lookup returns CDR1 SNHLY and CDR2 FYNNEI. CDR3 DNA sequence: TGTGCCAGCAGTGAAAGACAGGGGTCGGCAGAGACCCAGTACTTC. It translates to CASSERQGSAETQYF.